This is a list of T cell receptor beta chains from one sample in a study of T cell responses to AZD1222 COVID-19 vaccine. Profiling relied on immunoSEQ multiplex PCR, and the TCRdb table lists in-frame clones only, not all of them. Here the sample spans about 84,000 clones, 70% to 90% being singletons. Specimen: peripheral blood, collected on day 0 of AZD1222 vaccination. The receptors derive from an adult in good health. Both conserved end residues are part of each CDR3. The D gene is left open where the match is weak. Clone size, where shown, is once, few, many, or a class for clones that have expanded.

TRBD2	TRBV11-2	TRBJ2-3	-	CASSPRLATDTQYF	TGTGCCAGCAGCCCCCGACTAGCCACAGATACGCAGTATTTT
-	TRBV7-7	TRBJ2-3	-	CASSGGGGVGTDTQYF	TGTGCTAGCAGCGGAGGGGGCGGAGTGGGCACAGATACGCAGTATTTT
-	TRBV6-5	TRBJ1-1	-	CASNYGGSNTEAFF	TGTGCCAGCAACTACGGTGGGTCGAACACTGAAGCTTTCTTT
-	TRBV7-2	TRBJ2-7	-	CASTRPARDYEQYF	TGTGCCAGCACCCGGCCGGCTAGAGATTACGAGCAGTACTTC
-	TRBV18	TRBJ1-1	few	CASSPPVGTTSNTEAFF	TGTGCCAGCTCACCACCGGTGGGGACAACGTCGAACACTGAAGCTTTCTTT
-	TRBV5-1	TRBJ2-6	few	CASIRESVSGANVLTF	TGCGCCAGCATCAGGGAAAGCGTCTCTGGGGCCAACGTCCTGACTTTC
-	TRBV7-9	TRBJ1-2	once	CASSLNSARDYGYTF	TGTGCCAGCAGCTTAAACAGCGCCCGTGACTATGGCTACACCTTC
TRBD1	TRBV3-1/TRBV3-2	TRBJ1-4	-	CASSQATGGNEKLFF	TGTGCCAGCAGCCAAGCAACAGGGGGTAATGAAAAACTGTTTTTT
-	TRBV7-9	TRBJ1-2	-	CASSKLDYGYTF	TGTGCCAGCAGCAAGTTGGACTATGGCTACACCTTC
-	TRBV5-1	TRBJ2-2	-	CASSSGPSRGTGELFF	TGCGCCAGCAGCTCGGGCCCATCACGGGGCACCGGGGAGCTGTTTTTT
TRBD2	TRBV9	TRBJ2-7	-	CASSAGTSGSSKDF	TGTGCCAGCAGCGCAGGGACTAGCGGGAGCTCCAAAGACTTC
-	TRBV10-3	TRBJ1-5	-	CAISAALPSNQPQHF	TGTGCCATCAGTGCGGCCCTTCCTAGCAATCAGCCCCAGCATTTT
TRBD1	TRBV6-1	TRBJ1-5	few	CASSEVDRDQPQHF	TGTGCCAGCAGTGAAGTAGACAGGGATCAGCCCCAGCATTTT
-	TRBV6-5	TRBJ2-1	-	CASSYSKTLGSSQFF	TGTGCCAGCAGTTACTCGAAGACATTAGGGAGCTCCCAGTTCTTC
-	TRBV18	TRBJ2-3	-	CASLWGRTDTQYF	TGTGCCAGCTTATGGGGACGCACAGATACGCAGTATTTT
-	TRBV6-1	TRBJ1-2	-	CASSLGGGYGYTF	TGTGCCAGCTCACTGGGGGGCGGCTATGGCTACACCTTC
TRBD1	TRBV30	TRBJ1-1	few	CAWSDPGTGNTEAFF	TGTGCCTGGAGTGACCCCGGGACAGGGAACACTGAAGCTTTCTTT
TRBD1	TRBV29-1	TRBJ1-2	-	CSVEDLGQGAHGYTF	TGCAGCGTTGAAGATTTGGGACAGGGGGCCCATGGCTACACCTTC
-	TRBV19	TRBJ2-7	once	CASSMESRGEQYF	TGTGCCAGTAGTATGGAGAGTCGGGGGGAGCAGTACTTC
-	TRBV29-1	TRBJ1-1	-	CSVEFLNTEAFF	TGCAGCGTTGAATTCCTGAACACTGAAGCTTTCTTT
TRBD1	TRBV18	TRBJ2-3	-	CASSPTGTGTDTQYF	TGTGCCAGCTCCCCCACCGGGACAGGCACAGATACGCAGTATTTT
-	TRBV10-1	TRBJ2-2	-	CASSESGSFTGELFF	TGCGCCAGCAGTGAAAGTGGTAGCTTTACCGGGGAGCTGTTTTTT
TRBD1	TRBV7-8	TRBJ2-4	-	CASSLDRDSKNIQYF	TGTGCCAGCAGCTTAGACCGGGACAGTAAAAACATTCAGTACTTC
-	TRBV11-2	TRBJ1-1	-	CASSPRMWSQANTEAFF	TGTGCCAGCAGCCCCCGTATGTGGAGCCAGGCTAACACTGAAGCTTTCTTT
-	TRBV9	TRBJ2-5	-	CASSVGGWGETQYF	TGTGCCAGCAGCGTAGGGGGTTGGGGGGAGACCCAGTACTTC
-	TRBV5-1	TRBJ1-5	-	CASSLDLDQPQHF	TGCGCCAGCAGCTTGGACCTCGATCAGCCCCAGCATTTT
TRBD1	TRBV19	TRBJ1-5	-	CASNPDRLYQPQHF	TGTGCCAGTAACCCGGACAGGCTTTATCAGCCCCAGCATTTT
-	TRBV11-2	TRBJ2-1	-	CASTNLGTSNEQFF	TGTGCCAGCACCAACTTAGGGACTTCTAATGAGCAGTTCTTC
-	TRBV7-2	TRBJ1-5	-	CASSLDSGAPLSNQPQHF	TGTGCCAGCAGCTTAGATTCAGGGGCCCCCCTTAGCAATCAGCCCCAGCATTTT
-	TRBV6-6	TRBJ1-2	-	CASSYSSLQGGGYTF	TGTGCCAGCAGTTACTCGAGTCTACAGGGCGGAGGCTACACCTTC
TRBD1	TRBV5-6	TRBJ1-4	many	CASSLGPGTGSNEKLFF	TGTGCCAGCAGCTTAGGTCCCGGGACAGGGTCCAATGAAAAACTGTTTTTT
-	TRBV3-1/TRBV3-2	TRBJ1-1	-	CASSTRATEAFF	TGTGCCAGCAGCACAAGGGCCACTGAAGCTTTCTTT
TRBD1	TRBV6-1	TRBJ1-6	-	CASSDMVQGNSPLHF	TGTGCCAGCAGTGATATGGTACAGGGGAATTCACCCCTCCACTTT
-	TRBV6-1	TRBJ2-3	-	CASSDRSRTQYF	TGTGCCAGCAGTGATCGGTCTAGGACGCAGTATTTT
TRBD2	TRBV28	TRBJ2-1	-	CASSPTGGVAGSNEQFF	TGTGCCAGCAGTCCGACTGGGGGGGTAGCGGGAAGTAATGAGCAGTTCTTC
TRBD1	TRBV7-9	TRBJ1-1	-	CASMTGTASEAFF	TGTGCCAGCATGACAGGGACGGCCTCTGAAGCTTTCTTT
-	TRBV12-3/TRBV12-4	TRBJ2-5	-	CASSLQGPETQYF	TGTGCCAGCAGTTTACAGGGGCCAGAGACCCAGTACTTC
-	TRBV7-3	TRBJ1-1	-	CASSSDGIRAFF	TGTGCCAGCAGCTCGGACGGCATCCGAGCTTTCTTT
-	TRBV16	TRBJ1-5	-	CASSPPGVSNQPQHF	TGTGCCAGCAGCCCCCCGGGAGTTAGCAATCAGCCCCAGCATTTT
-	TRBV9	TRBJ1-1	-	CVGEVNTEAFF	TGTGTAGGCGAGGTGAACACTGAAGCTTTCTTT
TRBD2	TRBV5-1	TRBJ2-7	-	CASSVASGRNLYEQYF	TGCGCCAGCAGCGTCGCTAGCGGGAGAAACCTATACGAGCAGTACTTC
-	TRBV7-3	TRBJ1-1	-	CASSLDGGSGTEAFF	TGTGCCAGCAGCCTTGACGGGGGCTCGGGGACTGAAGCTTTCTTT
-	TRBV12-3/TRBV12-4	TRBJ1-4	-	CASSQGRVEKLFF	TGTGCCAGCAGCCAAGGGAGGGTGGAAAAACTGTTTTTT
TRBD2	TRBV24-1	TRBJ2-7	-	CATSAFTSGLSYEQYF	TGTGCCACCAGTGCCTTTACTAGCGGACTTTCCTACGAGCAGTACTTC
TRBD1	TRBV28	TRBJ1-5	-	CASSLGQGFRQPQHF	TGTGCCAGCAGTTTGGGACAGGGGTTTAGGCAGCCCCAGCATTTT
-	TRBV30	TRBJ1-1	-	CAWSRGGRLNTEAFF	TGTGCCTGGAGTCGAGGCGGCCGCTTGAACACTGAAGCTTTCTTT
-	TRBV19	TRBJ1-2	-	CASSIDGNGGPNYGYTF	TGTGCCAGTAGTATAGATGGGAACGGGGGACCTAACTATGGCTACACCTTC